These 6 T cell receptor beta chains were sequenced from one sample in a study of beta chain features in type 1 diabetes. The investigators reverse transcribed all of the isolated RNA, so they sequenced expressed TCRB transcripts. Sequencing used immunoSEQ multiplex PCR; TCRdb keeps in-frame clones, though not all of them. Among about 240,000 clones listed, 25% to 30% were seen once. The source material was central memory CD4+ T cells from blood. These TCRs come from a man aged 25 to 45 in good health.

This clone was observed a few times. The V call is TRBV7-8, the J call TRBJ2-1; D call uncertain. The V and J ends lost 0 bases and 0 bases respectively, with 6 bases between them. Germline lookup yields CDR1 SGHVS and CDR2 FQNEAQ. The CDR3 runs to 15 residues. CDR3 sequence reads: CASSLAEHSYNEQFF. As DNA, the CDR3 is TGTGCCAGCAGCTTAGCGGAACACTCCTACAATGAGCAGTTCTTC.

This clone was seen only a few times. The gene calls are TRBV30 and TRBJ2-7; D not certain. Trimming pared 3 bases from V and 7 bases from J, leaving 16 bases between. This CDR3 comprises 13 residues. Germline CDR1 and CDR2: GTSNPN and SVGIG (reference sequence). CDR3 residues: CAWRAGYPSEQYF. CDR3 DNA: TGTGCCTGGAGGGCCGGGTATCCATCTGAGCAGTACTTC.

The sample holds many counts of this clone. The chain has TRBV7-6 and TRBJ2-1; D could derive from TRBD1 or TRBD2 (5 bases each). Per germline, CDR1 SGHVS and CDR2 FNYEAQ. The CDR3 covers 13 residues. V lost 5 bases, J lost 12 bases, and 17 bases lay in between. CDR3 nucleotide sequence: TGTGCCAGCAGCCCGGAGAGAGGGGTGGGGCAGTTCTTC. Encoded protein: CASSPERGVGQFF.

The chain has TRBV30 and TRBJ2-7; 10 nucleotides align to TRBD1. Germline V gene sequence: CDR1 GTSNPN, CDR2 SVGIG (reference sequence). Trimming took 8 bases from V and 6 from J; bases not matched to a gene: 10. CDR3 length: 13 amino acids. CDR3 amino acids: CARNRDRGSEQYF. The CDR3 DNA sequence: TGTGCCAGAAACCGGGACAGGGGTAGCGAGCAGTACTTC. The full variable domain, its missing parts supplied by reference TRBV30 and TRBJ2-7, is SQTIHQWPATLVQPVGSPLSLECTVEGTSNPNLYWYRQAAGRGLQLLFYSVGIGQISSEVPQNLSASRPQDRQFILSSKKLLLSDSGFYLCARNRDRGSEQYFGPGTRLTVT.

This clone was found a few times. This chain links TRBV9 with TRBJ2-2; D gene ambiguous. With 0 bases removed from V and 5 bases from J, the gap between germline ends came to 11 bases. This CDR3 spans 15 amino acids. Germline V gives CDR1 SGDLS, CDR2 YYNGEE. The CDR3 protein is CASSVEATRTGELFF. In DNA form, the CDR3 reads TGTGCCAGCAGCGTAGAAGCAACGAGGACCGGGGAGCTGTTTTTT. Drawing the rest from reference TRBV9 and TRBJ2-2, the complete variable domain is DSGVTQTPKHLITATGQRVTLRCSPRSGDLSVYWYQQSLDQGLQFLIQYYNGEERAKGNILERFSAQQFPDLHSELNLSSLELGDSALYFCASSVEATRTGELFFGEGSRLTVL.

This clone has more than one count but fewer than ten. The chain employs TRBV30 and TRBJ2-1; D not certain. Germline V lookup: CDR1 GTSNPN, CDR2 SVGIG (reference sequence). With 4 bases removed from V and 7 bases from J, the gap between germline ends came to 11 bases. CDR3 length: 12 residues. In DNA form, the CDR3 reads TGTGCCTGGATACTTGGGAAAAATGAGCAGTTCTTC. Amino acid sequence: CAWILGKNEQFF.